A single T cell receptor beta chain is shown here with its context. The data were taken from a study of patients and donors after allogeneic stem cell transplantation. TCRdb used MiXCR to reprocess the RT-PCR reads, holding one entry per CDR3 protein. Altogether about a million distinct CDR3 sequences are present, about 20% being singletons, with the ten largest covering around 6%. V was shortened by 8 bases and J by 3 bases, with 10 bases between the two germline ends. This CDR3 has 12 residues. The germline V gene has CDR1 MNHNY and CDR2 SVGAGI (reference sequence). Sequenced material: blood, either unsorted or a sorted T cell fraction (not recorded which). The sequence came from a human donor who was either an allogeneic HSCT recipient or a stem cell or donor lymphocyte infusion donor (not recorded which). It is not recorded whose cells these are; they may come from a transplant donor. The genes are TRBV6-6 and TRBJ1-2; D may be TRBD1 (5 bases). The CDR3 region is CASQGGYYGYTF. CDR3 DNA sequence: TGTGCCAGCCAGGGCGGCTACTATGGCTACACCTTC.